The 6 T cell receptor beta chains given below trace back to one sample, sequenced in a study of beta chain features in type 1 diabetes. As every portion of the isolated RNA was reverse transcribed, the sequencing read expressed TCRB transcripts. Measured with immunoSEQ multiplex PCR; TCRdb has only the in-frame clones, and not every one. The sample carries about 140,000 clones, around 7% recorded once. Sequencing input: central memory CD4+ T cells from blood. These receptor sequences come from a woman in her thirties in good health.

The J gene is TRBJ1-5, the V gene TRBV19; 9 nucleotides match TRBD1. The CDR3 consists of 15 residues. The germline gives CDR1 LNHDA, CDR2 SQIVND (reference sequence). The V segment lost 6 bases and the J segment 10 bases; nucleotides outside the gene matches: 13. The CDR3 is CASRPDRGVSGPQHF. CDR3 nucleotide sequence: TGTGCCAGTAGACCGGACAGGGGTGTATCAGGACCCCAGCATTTT.

Only a few counts were recorded for this clone. The chain has TRBV25-1 and TRBJ2-7, with TRBD1 matching over 7 bases. CDR1 and CDR2 (germline): MGHDK, SYGVNS. This CDR3 has 14 residues. The J segment lost 5 bases and the V segment lost 3 bases, leaving 7 bases of the junction unmatched. The CDR3, as DNA: TGTGCCAGCAGTGACGGGACAGTTGCAAACGAGCAGTACTTC. The encoded protein is CASSDGTVANEQYF.

This clone was seen a handful of times. The V and J genes are TRBV7-8 and TRBJ2-5; 7 bases fit TRBD1. The CDR3 is 13 residues long. CDR1 and CDR2 (germline): SGHVS, FQNEAQ. V was pared by 4 bases and J by 7 bases, with 6 bases of the junction left unmatched. The CDR3, as DNA: TGTGCCAGCAGCTCAGACAGGGAAGGGACCCAGTACTTC. Translation: CASSSDREGTQYF.

The chain combines TRBV2 with TRBJ1-4; TRBD1 aligns across 8 bases. The trim removed 8 bases at V and 0 bases at J, leaving 14 bases unmatched. This CDR3 has 18 amino acids. CDR1 and CDR2 from the germline V gene are SNHLY and FYNNEI. This CDR3 reads CASEHRGTGLTTNEKLFF. Here the CDR3 DNA reads TGTGCCAGCGAACATCGGGGGACAGGCCTTACAACTAATGAAAAACTGTTTTTT.

This clone showed up just a few times. The rearrangement links TRBV7-9 to TRBJ2-5, with a weak D call TRBD1 (5 bases). CDR3 size: 15 residues. Trimming cost V 5 bases and J 5 bases, with 18 bases left between them. Germline V gives CDR1 SEHNR, CDR2 FQNEAQ (reference sequence). The CDR3: CASSPSTTAGETQYF. DNA for the CDR3: TGTGCCAGCAGCCCTTCCACGACAGCCGGGGAGACCCAGTACTTC.

This clone appeared many times. The chain employs TRBV29-1 and TRBJ1-1; 7 bases fit TRBD1. Trimming took 7 bases from V and 5 from J; bases not matched to a gene: 10. The V gene's germline CDR1 is SQVTM and CDR2 ANQGSEA. This CDR3 contains 13 residues. The chain's CDR3 is CSGQGGKGTEAFF. Written as DNA, the CDR3 is TGCAGCGGACAAGGGGGCAAGGGGACTGAAGCTTTCTTT.